The 3 T cell receptor beta chains listed next were all sequenced from one sample in a study of cytomegalovirus exposure and HLA in healthy donors. The study ran its PCR with 60 Vbeta and 13 Jbeta primers. Generated by immunoSEQ multiplex PCR, the TCRdb table keeps only in-frame clones and is missing some. The sample lists 65,000 to 90,000 clones, 76% occurring once. The sample taken for sequencing was PBMCs. These TCRs come from a man in his forties or fifties in good health and CMV-seronegative.

This chain joins TRBV6-1 and TRBJ1-1; TRBD1 is a possible D gene (6 bases). V shed 7 bases and J shed 0 bases, with 12 bases lying between them. The CDR3 contains 14 residues. Germline V gives CDR1 MNHNS, CDR2 SASEGT. The CDR3: CASKDSVMNTEAFF. In DNA form, the CDR3 reads TGTGCCAGCAAGGACAGTGTTATGAACACTGAAGCTTTCTTT.

The chain joins TRBV4-1 to TRBJ2-3; TRBD2 agrees at 12 bases. Germline values: CDR1 MGHRA, CDR2 YSYEKL. Unmatched junction bases numbered 10, after V lost 1 base and J lost 2 bases. This CDR3 spans 19 amino acids. The CDR3 nucleotides are TGCGCCAGCAGCCAAGGGGCCACCAGGACTAGCGGGGCCACAGATACGCAGTATTTT. Residues: CASSQGATRTSGATDTQYF.

The V and J genes are TRBV4-3 and TRBJ1-5; perhaps TRBD1 as D (5 bases). From germline, CDR1 is LGHNA and CDR2 YSLEER. The ends were cut back, 5 bases at V and 0 bases at J, with 20 bases in the middle. CDR3 length equals 18 residues. CDR3: CASSIPTVGNYSNQPQHF. CDR3 coding DNA: TGCGCCAGCAGCATCCCGACAGTAGGAAATTATAGCAATCAGCCCCAGCATTTT.